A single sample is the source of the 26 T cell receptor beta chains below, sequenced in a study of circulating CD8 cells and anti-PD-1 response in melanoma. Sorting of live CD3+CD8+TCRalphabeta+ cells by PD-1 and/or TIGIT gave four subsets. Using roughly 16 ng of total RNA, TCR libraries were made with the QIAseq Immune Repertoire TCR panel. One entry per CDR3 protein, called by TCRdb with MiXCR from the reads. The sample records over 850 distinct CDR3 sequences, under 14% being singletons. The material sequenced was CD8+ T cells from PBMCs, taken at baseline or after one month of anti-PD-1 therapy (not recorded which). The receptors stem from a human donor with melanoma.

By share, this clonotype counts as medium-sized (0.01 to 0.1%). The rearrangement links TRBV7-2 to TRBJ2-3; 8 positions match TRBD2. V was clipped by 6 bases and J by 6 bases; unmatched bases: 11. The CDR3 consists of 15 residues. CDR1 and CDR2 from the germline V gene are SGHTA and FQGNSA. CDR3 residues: CASSIYGGAGDTQYF. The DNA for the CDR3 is TGTGCCAGCAGTATCTACGGGGGGGCCGGGGATACGCAGTATTTT.

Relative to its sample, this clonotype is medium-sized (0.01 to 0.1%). This chain's CDR3 is CASSLPQRNTEAFF. Written as DNA, the CDR3 is TGTGCCAGCAGCTTACCCCAAAGGAACACTGAAGCTTTCTTT. The chain recombines TRBV7-3 with TRBJ1-1; D not resolved. Trimming left V 2 bases short and J 1 base short, with 8 bases between. CDR1 is SGHTA and CDR2 is FQGTGA in the germline V gene. The CDR3 loop spans 14 amino acids.

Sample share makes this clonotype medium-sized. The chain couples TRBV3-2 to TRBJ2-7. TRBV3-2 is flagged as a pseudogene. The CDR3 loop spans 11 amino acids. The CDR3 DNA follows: TGTGCCAGCAGCCCCAAATACGAGCAGTACTTC. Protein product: CASSPKYEQYF.

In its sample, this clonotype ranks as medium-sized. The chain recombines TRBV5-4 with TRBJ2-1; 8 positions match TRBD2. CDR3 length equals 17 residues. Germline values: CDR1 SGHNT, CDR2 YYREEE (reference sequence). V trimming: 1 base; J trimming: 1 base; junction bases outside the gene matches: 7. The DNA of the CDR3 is TGTGCCAGCAGCTTGATACTCGGGGGGGCGTCCTACAATGAGCAGTTCTTC. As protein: CASSLILGGASYNEQFF.

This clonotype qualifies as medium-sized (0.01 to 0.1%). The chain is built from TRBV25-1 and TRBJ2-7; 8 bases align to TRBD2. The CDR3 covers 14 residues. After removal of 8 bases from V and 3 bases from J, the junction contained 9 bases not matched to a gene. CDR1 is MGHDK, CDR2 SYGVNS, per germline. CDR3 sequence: CASSPGGGIYEQYF. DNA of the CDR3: TGTGCCAGCTCGCCGGGGGGGGGCATCTACGAGCAGTACTTC.

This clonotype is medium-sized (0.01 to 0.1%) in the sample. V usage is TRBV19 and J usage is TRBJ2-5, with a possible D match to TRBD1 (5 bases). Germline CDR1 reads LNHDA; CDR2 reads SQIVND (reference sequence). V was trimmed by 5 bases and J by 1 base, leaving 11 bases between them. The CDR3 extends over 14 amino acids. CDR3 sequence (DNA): TGTGCCAGTAGTTGGGGCCTGAGCCAAGAGACCCAGTACTTC. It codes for CASSWGLSQETQYF.

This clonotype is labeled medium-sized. CDR3: CASIPGQGGTEAFF. CDR3 nucleotide sequence: TGTGCCAGTATTCCCGGACAGGGTGGCACTGAAGCTTTCTTT. This rearrangement joins TRBV19 to TRBJ1-1; TRBD1 agrees at 8 bases. V shed 7 bases, J shed 4 bases, and the junction held 8 bases outside the gene matches. Germline assignment: CDR1 LNHDA and CDR2 SQIVND (reference sequence). This CDR3 is built from 14 residues.

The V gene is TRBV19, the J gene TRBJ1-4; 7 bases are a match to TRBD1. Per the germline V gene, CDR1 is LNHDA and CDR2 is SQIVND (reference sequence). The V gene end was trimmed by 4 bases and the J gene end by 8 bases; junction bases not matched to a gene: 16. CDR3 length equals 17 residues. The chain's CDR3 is CASSTDREVGLWEKLFF. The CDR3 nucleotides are TGTGCCAGTAGTACCGACAGGGAAGTTGGCTTGTGGGAAAAACTGTTTTTT.

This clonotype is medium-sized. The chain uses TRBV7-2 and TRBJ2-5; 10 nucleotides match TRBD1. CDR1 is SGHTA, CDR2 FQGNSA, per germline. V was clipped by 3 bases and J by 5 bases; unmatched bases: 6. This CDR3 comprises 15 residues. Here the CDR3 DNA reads TGTGCCAGCAGCTTGGGGACAGGGGCTTTGGAGACCCAGTACTTC. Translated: CASSLGTGALETQYF. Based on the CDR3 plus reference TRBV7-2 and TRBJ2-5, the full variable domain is GAGVSQSPSNKVTEKGKDVELRCDPISGHTALYWYRQSLGQGLEFLIYFQGNSAPDKSGLPSDRFSAERTGGSVSTLTIQRTQQEDSAVYLCASSLGTGALETQYFGPGTRLLVL.

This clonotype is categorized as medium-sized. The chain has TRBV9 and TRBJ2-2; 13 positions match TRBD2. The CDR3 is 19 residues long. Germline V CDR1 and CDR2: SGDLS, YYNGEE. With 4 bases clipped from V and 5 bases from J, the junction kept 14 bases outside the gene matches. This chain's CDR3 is CASSTRTSGGRLGTGELFF. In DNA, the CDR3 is TGTGCCAGCAGCACGCGGACTAGCGGGGGCCGTCTAGGGACCGGGGAGCTGTTTTTT.

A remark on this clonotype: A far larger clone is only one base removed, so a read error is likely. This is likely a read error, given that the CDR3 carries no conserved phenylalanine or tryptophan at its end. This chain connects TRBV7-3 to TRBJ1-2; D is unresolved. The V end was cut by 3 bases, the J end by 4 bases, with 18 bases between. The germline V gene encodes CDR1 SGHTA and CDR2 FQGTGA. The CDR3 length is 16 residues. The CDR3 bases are TGTGCCAGCAGCTTGGAAGTTGGCAGCGAGACCTATGGCTACACCCTC. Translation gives CASSLEVGSETYGYTL.

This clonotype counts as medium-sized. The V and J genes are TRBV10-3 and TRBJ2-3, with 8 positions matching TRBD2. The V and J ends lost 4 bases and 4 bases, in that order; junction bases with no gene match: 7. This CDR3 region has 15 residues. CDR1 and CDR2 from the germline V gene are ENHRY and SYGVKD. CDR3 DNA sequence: TGTGCCATCAGTGGGCGGGGGGCCGACGCAGATACGCAGTATTTT. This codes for CAISGRGADADTQYF.

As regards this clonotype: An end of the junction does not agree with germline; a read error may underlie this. CDR3 DNA: TGTGCCAGCGGCGTCCTTGCAGATACGCAGTATTTT. This sequence encodes CASGVLADTQYF. The chain couples TRBV9 to TRBJ2-3; no reliable D call. The CDR3 loop spans 12 amino acids. The germline CDR1 and CDR2 sequences are SGDLS and YYNGEE.

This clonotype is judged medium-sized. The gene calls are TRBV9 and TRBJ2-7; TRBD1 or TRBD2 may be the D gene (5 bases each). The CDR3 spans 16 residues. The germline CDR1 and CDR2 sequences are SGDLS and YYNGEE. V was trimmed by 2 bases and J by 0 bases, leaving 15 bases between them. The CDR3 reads CASSVSAGTSSYEQYF. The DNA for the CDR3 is TGTGCCAGCAGCGTCTCCGCCGGGACCAGCTCCTACGAGCAGTACTTC.

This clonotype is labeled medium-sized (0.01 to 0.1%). The CDR3 DNA sequence: TGTGCCAGCAGCTTAGATCTCAGAGTTCACACAGATACGCAGTATTTT. Its translation: CASSLDLRVHTDTQYF. The rearrangement links TRBV7-2 to TRBJ2-3; no firm D call. This CDR3 comprises 16 residues. The V end lost 1 base, the J end lost 2 bases, and 13 bases lay between the germline ends. The germline V gene has CDR1 SGHTA and CDR2 FQGNSA.

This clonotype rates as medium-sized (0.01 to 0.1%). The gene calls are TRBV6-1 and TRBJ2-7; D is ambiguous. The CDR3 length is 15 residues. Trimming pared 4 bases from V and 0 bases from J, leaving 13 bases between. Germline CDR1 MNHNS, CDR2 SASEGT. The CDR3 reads CASSGAALSSYEQYF. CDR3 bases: TGTGCCAGCAGTGGGGCCGCTCTCAGCTCCTACGAGCAGTACTTC.

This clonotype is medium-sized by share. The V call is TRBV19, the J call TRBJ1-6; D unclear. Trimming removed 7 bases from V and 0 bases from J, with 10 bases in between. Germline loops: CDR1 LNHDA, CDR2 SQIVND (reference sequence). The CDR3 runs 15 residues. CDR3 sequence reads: CASTPESSYNSPLHF. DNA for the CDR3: TGTGCCAGTACTCCCGAAAGCTCCTATAATTCACCCCTCCACTTT.

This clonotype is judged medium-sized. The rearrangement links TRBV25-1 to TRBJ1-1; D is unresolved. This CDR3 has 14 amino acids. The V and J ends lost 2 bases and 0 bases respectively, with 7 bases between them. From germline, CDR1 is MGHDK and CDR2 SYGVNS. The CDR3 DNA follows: TGTGCCAGCAGTGAAGTGGGGATGAACACTGAAGCTTTCTTT. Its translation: CASSEVGMNTEAFF.

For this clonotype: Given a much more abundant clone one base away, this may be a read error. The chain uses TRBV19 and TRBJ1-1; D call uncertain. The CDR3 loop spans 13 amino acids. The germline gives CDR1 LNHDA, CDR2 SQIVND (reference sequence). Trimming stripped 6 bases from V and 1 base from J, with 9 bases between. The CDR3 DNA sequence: TGTGCCAGTAGGGGGATTGCGAACACTGAAGCTTTCTTT. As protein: CASRGIANTEAFF.

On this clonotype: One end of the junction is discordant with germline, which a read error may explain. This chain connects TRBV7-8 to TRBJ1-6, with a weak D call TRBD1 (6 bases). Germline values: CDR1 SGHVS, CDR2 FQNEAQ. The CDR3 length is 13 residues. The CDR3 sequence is CASGLEQGSPLHF. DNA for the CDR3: TGTGCCAGCGGCTTAGAACAGGGTTCACCCCTCCACTTT.

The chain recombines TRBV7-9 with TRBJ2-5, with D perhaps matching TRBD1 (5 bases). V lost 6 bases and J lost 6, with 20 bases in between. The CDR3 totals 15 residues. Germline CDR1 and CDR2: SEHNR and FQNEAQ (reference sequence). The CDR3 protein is CASSPRGSDQQTQYF. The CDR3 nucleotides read TGTGCCAGCAGTCCTAGGGGATCGGATCAACAGACCCAGTACTTC.

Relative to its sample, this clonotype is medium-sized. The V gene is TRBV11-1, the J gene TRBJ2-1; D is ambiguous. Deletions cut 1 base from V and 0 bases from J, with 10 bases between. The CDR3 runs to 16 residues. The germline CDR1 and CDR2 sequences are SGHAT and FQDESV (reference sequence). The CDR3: CASSLGEVYSYNEQFF. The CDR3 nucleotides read TGTGCCAGCAGCTTAGGTGAGGTCTACTCCTACAATGAGCAGTTCTTC. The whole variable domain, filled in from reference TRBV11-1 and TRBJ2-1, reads EAEVAQSPRYKITEKSQAVAFWCDPISGHATLYWYRQILGQGPELLVQFQDESVVDDSQLPKDRFSAERLKGVDSTLKIQPAELGDSAMYLCASSLGEVYSYNEQFFGPGTRLTVL.

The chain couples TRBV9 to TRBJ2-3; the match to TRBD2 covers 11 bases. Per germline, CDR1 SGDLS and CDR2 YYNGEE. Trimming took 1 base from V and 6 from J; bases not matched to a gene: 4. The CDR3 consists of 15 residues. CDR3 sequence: CASSVLASGGDTQYF. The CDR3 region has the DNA TGTGCCAGCAGCGTACTAGCTAGCGGGGGGGATACGCAGTATTTT.

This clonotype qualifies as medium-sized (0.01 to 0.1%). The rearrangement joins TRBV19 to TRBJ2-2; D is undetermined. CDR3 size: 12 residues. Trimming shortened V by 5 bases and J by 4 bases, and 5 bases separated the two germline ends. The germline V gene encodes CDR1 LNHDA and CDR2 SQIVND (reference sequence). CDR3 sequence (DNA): TGTGCCAGTAGTGTTTTCACCGGGGAGCTGTTTTTT. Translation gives CASSVFTGELFF.

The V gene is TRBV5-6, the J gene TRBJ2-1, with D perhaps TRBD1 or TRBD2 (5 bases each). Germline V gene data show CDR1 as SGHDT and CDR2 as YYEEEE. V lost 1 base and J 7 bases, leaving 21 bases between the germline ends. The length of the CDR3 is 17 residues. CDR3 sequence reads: CASSLFWAVKGRNEQFF. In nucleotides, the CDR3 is TGTGCCAGCAGCTTGTTTTGGGCCGTTAAGGGGAGAAATGAGCAGTTCTTC.

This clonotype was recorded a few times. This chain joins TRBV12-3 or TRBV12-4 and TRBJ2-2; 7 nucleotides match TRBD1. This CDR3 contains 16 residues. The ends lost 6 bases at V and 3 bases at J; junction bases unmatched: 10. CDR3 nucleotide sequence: TGTGCCAGCAGACCAACAGGGGCACTCCACACCGGGGAGCTGTTTTTT. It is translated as CASRPTGALHTGELFF.